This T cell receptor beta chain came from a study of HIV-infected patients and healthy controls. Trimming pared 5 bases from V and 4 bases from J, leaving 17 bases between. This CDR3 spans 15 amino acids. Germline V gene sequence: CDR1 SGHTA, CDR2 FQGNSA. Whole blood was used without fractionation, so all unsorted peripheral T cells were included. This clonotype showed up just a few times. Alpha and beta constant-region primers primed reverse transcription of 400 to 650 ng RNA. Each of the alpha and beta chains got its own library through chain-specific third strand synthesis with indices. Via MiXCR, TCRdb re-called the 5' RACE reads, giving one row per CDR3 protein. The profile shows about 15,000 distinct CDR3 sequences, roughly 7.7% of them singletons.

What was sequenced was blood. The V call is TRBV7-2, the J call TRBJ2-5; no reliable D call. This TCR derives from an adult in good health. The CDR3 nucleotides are TGTGCCAGCAGCAGGCGTGCACCTGAGGTAGAGACCCAGTACTTC. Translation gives CASSRRAPEVETQYF.